This T cell receptor beta chain originates from a study of blood T cell repertoires in COVID-19. Trimming stripped 5 bases from V and 10 bases from J, with 14 bases between. Germline-derived CDR1 and CDR2 are SEHNR and FQNEAQ (reference sequence). The CDR3 consists of 13 residues. Produced via immunoSEQ multiplex PCR; TCRdb's table is partial and in-frame only. The sample consists of 240,000 or so clones, more than 75% of them appearing once. The source is a woman in her forties or fifties who had recovered from COVID-19. The V gene is TRBV7-9, the J gene TRBJ2-2; maybe TRBD2 (6 bases). Sequenced: PBMCs or T cells enriched from blood (not recorded which). The CDR3 protein is CASSGLNYPELFF. DNA of the CDR3: TGTGCCAGCAGCGGACTAAATTATCCGGAGCTGTTTTTT.